A selection of T cell receptor beta chains follows, all from one sample in a study of blood T cell repertoires in COVID-19. Profiled with immunoSEQ multiplex PCR; TCRdb holds only in-frame clones, not every one. The sample holds 150,000 to 200,000 clones; about 72% are singletons and the top ten take around a sixth. Sequences were obtained from PBMCs or T cells enriched from blood (not recorded which). Source of these receptors: a woman in her forties or fifties who had recovered from COVID-19. Both conserved end residues are part of each CDR3. A D gene is named only where the DNA matches it firmly. Only some rows state a clone size, as once, few, many or a class for expanded clones.

J: TRBJ1-1; D: -; V: TRBV7-2; size: -; CDR3: CASSLESRGTEAFF; DNA: TGTGCCAGCAGCTTAGAGAGCAGAGGAACTGAAGCTTTCTTT
J: TRBJ1-2; D: -; V: TRBV5-1; size: -; CDR3: CASSSFGQYGYTF; DNA: TGCGCCAGCAGCTCTTTCGGACAGTATGGCTACACCTTC
J: TRBJ2-7; D: TRBD1; V: TRBV18; size: -; CDR3: CASSRGQGYLGEQYF; DNA: TGTGCCAGCTCACGGGGACAGGGATATTTAGGGGAGCAGTACTTC
J: TRBJ2-5; D: TRBD2; V: TRBV5-1; size: -; CDR3: CASSLGLAGGGETQYF; DNA: TGCGCCAGCAGCTTGGGACTAGCGGGAGGAGGAGAGACCCAGTACTTC
J: TRBJ1-5; D: TRBD1; V: TRBV6-2/TRBV6-3; size: -; CDR3: CASSYSADRVRNQPQHF; DNA: TGTGCCAGCAGTTACTCGGCGGACAGGGTTCGCAATCAGCCCCAGCATTTT
J: TRBJ1-2; D: -; V: TRBV28; size: -; CDR3: CASSPGGVSGYGYTF; DNA: TGTGCCAGCAGTCCTGGGGGGGTCTCGGGCTATGGCTACACCTTC
J: TRBJ1-2; D: -; V: TRBV2; size: -; CDR3: CASSVEQGPYGYTF; DNA: TGTGCCAGCAGTGTGGAACAGGGACCCTATGGCTACACCTTC
J: TRBJ2-4; D: -; V: TRBV2; size: -; CDR3: CASSVGSSAKNIQYF; DNA: TGTGCCAGCAGTGTCGGGAGTTCCGCCAAAAACATTCAGTACTTC
J: TRBJ2-5; D: TRBD2; V: TRBV29-1; size: -; CDR3: CSVAVGLAGGQETQYF; DNA: TGCAGCGTTGCCGTTGGACTAGCGGGAGGGCAAGAGACCCAGTACTTC
J: TRBJ2-7; D: TRBD1; V: TRBV7-9; size: -; CDR3: CASSYRDSSLGQYF; DNA: TGTGCCAGCAGCTACCGGGACAGTAGCTTAGGGCAGTACTTC
J: TRBJ2-7; D: TRBD2; V: TRBV7-2; size: -; CDR3: CASSPLAGGSYEQYF; DNA: TGTGCCAGCAGCCCCTTAGCGGGGGGCTCCTACGAGCAGTACTTC
J: TRBJ2-2; D: -; V: TRBV18; size: -; CDR3: CASSPPVYTGELFF; DNA: TGTGCCAGCTCACCACCCGTTTACACCGGGGAGCTGTTTTTT
J: TRBJ1-1; D: -; V: TRBV30; size: -; CDR3: CATEVYGLNTEAFF; DNA: TGTGCCACGGAGGTGTACGGGTTGAACACTGAAGCTTTCTTT
J: TRBJ2-7; D: -; V: TRBV2; size: -; CDR3: CASTFGAGEQYF; DNA: TGTGCCAGCACGTTCGGCGCAGGTGAGCAGTACTTC
J: TRBJ2-2; D: TRBD1; V: TRBV10-3; size: -; CDR3: CAISESTGPNTGELFF; DNA: TGTGCCATCAGTGAGTCGACAGGGCCCAACACCGGGGAGCTGTTTTTT
J: TRBJ2-1; D: -; V: TRBV28; size: -; CDR3: CASSLPVSYNEQFF; DNA: TGTGCCAGCAGTTTACCGGTCTCCTACAATGAGCAGTTCTTC
J: TRBJ1-4; D: TRBD1; V: TRBV4-1; size: once; CDR3: CASSQVGGQINEKLFF; DNA: TGCGCCAGCAGCCAAGTGGGGGGACAGATAAATGAAAAACTGTTTTTT
J: TRBJ2-1; D: -; V: TRBV2; size: -; CDR3: CASSGATGNEQFF; DNA: TGTGCCAGCAGTGGGGCCACCGGCAATGAGCAGTTCTTC
J: TRBJ1-1; D: -; V: TRBV12-5; size: -; CDR3: CARADLTNTEAFF; DNA: TGTGCTAGAGCTGATCTTACGAACACTGAAGCTTTCTTT
J: TRBJ2-1; D: TRBD1; V: TRBV19; size: -; CDR3: CASGNRGNSYNEQFF; DNA: TGTGCCAGTGGTAACAGGGGGAACTCCTACAATGAGCAGTTCTTC
J: TRBJ1-3; D: TRBD1; V: TRBV7-9; size: -; CDR3: CASRRDRVPGNTIYF; DNA: TGTGCCAGCAGACGGGACAGGGTTCCCGGAAACACCATATATTTT
J: TRBJ2-3; D: TRBD2; V: TRBV4-3; size: -; CDR3: CASSQDVSSGETTDTQYF; DNA: TGCGCCAGCAGCCAAGATGTATCTAGCGGGGAAACCACAGATACGCAGTATTTT
J: TRBJ2-3; D: TRBD2; V: TRBV27; size: -; CDR3: CASSLGEGGITDTQYF; DNA: TGTGCCAGCAGTTTGGGGGAGGGCGGGATAACAGATACGCAGTATTTT
J: TRBJ1-5; D: -; V: TRBV5-5; size: once; CDR3: CASSQEGLTSLPQHF; DNA: TGTGCCAGCAGCCAGGAGGGGTTAACGAGCTTGCCCCAGCATTTT
J: TRBJ1-6; D: -; V: TRBV18; size: -; CDR3: CASSLTGSSYNSPLHF; DNA: TGTGCCAGCTCACTAACAGGGAGCTCCTATAATTCACCCCTCCACTTT
J: TRBJ1-2; D: TRBD1; V: TRBV12-3/TRBV12-4; size: -; CDR3: CASARGVVGYTF; DNA: TGTGCCAGCGCCAGGGGGGTCGTCGGCTACACCTTC
J: TRBJ1-1; D: -; V: TRBV7-9; size: -; CDR3: CASTGLDSGKTEAFF; DNA: TGTGCCAGCACGGGCCTGGACAGCGGGAAAACTGAAGCTTTCTTT
J: TRBJ2-1; D: -; V: TRBV14; size: -; CDR3: CASSQDRASVLEQFF; DNA: TGTGCCAGCAGCCAAGATCGGGCTAGCGTTTTAGAGCAGTTCTTC
J: TRBJ1-6; D: -; V: TRBV5-1; size: -; CDR3: CASSLSGSSYNSPLHF; DNA: TGCGCCAGCAGCTTGTCCGGGAGCTCCTATAATTCACCCCTCCACTTT
J: TRBJ1-2; D: TRBD1; V: TRBV19; size: -; CDR3: CASTSRDRGGGYTF; DNA: TGTGCCAGTACCTCCCGGGACAGGGGGGGTGGCTACACCTTC
J: TRBJ2-5; D: -; V: TRBV29-1; size: -; CDR3: CSGGGETQYF; DNA: TGCAGCGGAGGGGGAGAGACCCAGTACTTC
J: TRBJ1-3; D: -; V: TRBV19; size: -; CDR3: CASSIIGQTNTIYF; DNA: TGTGCCAGTAGTATCATCGGACAGACTAACACCATATATTTT
J: TRBJ1-5; D: -; V: TRBV7-8; size: -; CDR3: CASSFRDYQPQHF; DNA: TGTGCCAGCAGCTTCAGGGATTACCAGCCCCAGCATTTT
J: TRBJ2-4; D: -; V: TRBV18; size: -; CDR3: CASSPPLSERDSRMFSIQYF; DNA: TGTGCCAGCTCACCACCTCTGTCCGAACGGGATTCCCGAATGTTCAGCATTCAGTACTTC
J: TRBJ1-1; D: -; V: TRBV5-1; size: once; CDR3: CASSPLVMNTEAFF; DNA: TGCGCCAGCAGCCCACTCGTTATGAACACTGAAGCTTTCTTT
J: TRBJ2-7; D: -; V: TRBV6-6; size: -; CDR3: CASSYESRYEQYF; DNA: TGTGCCAGCAGTTACGAAAGCCGCTACGAGCAGTACTTC
J: TRBJ2-5; D: -; V: TRBV5-1; size: -; CDR3: CASYTGLGETQYF; DNA: TGCGCCAGCTATACAGGGTTGGGGGAGACCCAGTACTTC
J: TRBJ1-5; D: TRBD1; V: TRBV7-8; size: once; CDR3: CASRADTDRGSQPQHF; DNA: TGTGCCAGCAGAGCCGATACGGACAGGGGAAGTCAGCCCCAGCATTTT
J: TRBJ2-5; D: TRBD1; V: TRBV29-1; size: -; CDR3: CSVEGRGQETQYF; DNA: TGCAGCGTTGAGGGTAGGGGGCAGGAGACCCAGTACTTC
J: TRBJ1-1; D: TRBD1; V: TRBV7-9; size: -; CDR3: CASSWTGMNTEAFF; DNA: TGTGCCAGCAGCTGGACAGGGATGAACACTGAAGCTTTCTTT
J: TRBJ2-7; D: -; V: TRBV19; size: -; CDR3: CASSIGASYEQYF; DNA: TGTGCCAGTAGTATAGGTGCCAGCTACGAGCAGTACTTC
J: TRBJ2-7; D: -; V: TRBV19; size: -; CDR3: CASAGEGYEQYF; DNA: TGTGCCAGTGCGGGCGAGGGCTACGAGCAGTACTTC
J: TRBJ2-3; D: TRBD2; V: TRBV7-9; size: -; CDR3: CAGSGGGRHTDTQYF; DNA: TGTGCCGGATCTGGGGGGGGTAGGCACACAGATACGCAGTATTTT
J: TRBJ2-3; D: -; V: TRBV7-3; size: -; CDR3: CASRTSITDTQYF; DNA: TGTGCCAGCAGGACTAGTATCACAGATACGCAGTATTTT
J: TRBJ1-1; D: -; V: TRBV11-2; size: -; CDR3: CASSLELARATEAFF; DNA: TGTGCCAGCAGCTTAGAACTCGCCAGGGCCACTGAAGCTTTCTTT
J: TRBJ2-2; D: TRBD1; V: TRBV29-1; size: -; CDR3: CSVGQGRGDTGELFF; DNA: TGCAGCGTGGGACAGGGGCGAGGCGACACCGGGGAGCTGTTTTTT
J: TRBJ2-1; D: -; V: TRBV5-4; size: once; CDR3: CASSLQGTNEQFF; DNA: TGTGCCAGCAGCTTGCAGGGAACGAATGAGCAGTTCTTC
J: TRBJ2-7; D: -; V: TRBV27; size: -; CDR3: CASSLTGMRTYEQYF; DNA: TGTGCCAGCTCCTTAACAGGGATGCGGACCTACGAGCAGTACTTC
J: TRBJ1-5; D: TRBD1; V: TRBV4-2; size: -; CDR3: CASSQGTGELDQPQHF; DNA: TGTGCCAGCAGCCAAGGGACAGGGGAATTGGATCAGCCCCAGCATTTT
J: TRBJ1-2; D: TRBD1; V: TRBV6-6; size: -; CDR3: CASRMDRVQGYTF; DNA: TGTGCCAGCAGAATGGACAGGGTTCAAGGCTACACCTTC
J: TRBJ2-5; D: -; V: TRBV7-2; size: -; CDR3: CASSYRVQETQYF; DNA: TGTGCCAGCAGCTACAGGGTCCAAGAGACCCAGTACTTC
J: TRBJ2-1; D: TRBD1; V: TRBV3-1/TRBV3-2; size: -; CDR3: CASSQIRDRGRGEQFF; DNA: TGTGCCAGCAGCCAAATTCGGGACAGGGGAAGGGGTGAGCAGTTCTTC
J: TRBJ2-7; D: TRBD2; V: TRBV6-5; size: -; CDR3: CASSPSSGRAYEQYF; DNA: TGTGCCAGCAGCCCCTCTAGCGGGAGGGCCTACGAGCAGTACTTC
J: TRBJ2-1; D: -; V: TRBV7-9; size: -; CDR3: CASSLGLARSYNEQFF; DNA: TGTGCCAGCAGCTTAGGTCTAGCCCGCTCCTACAATGAGCAGTTCTTC
J: TRBJ2-3; D: TRBD2; V: TRBV27; size: once; CDR3: CASSPSGRGSDTQYF; DNA: TGTGCCAGCAGTCCATCGGGGAGGGGATCCGATACGCAGTATTTT
J: TRBJ1-1; D: TRBD1; V: TRBV7-9; size: -; CDR3: CASTQGTANTEAFF; DNA: TGTGCCAGCACCCAAGGGACAGCCAACACTGAAGCTTTCTTT
J: TRBJ1-5; D: -; V: TRBV6-4; size: -; CDR3: CATRRQSPNQPQHF; DNA: TGTGCCACCAGAAGACAGAGCCCCAATCAGCCCCAGCATTTT
J: TRBJ2-5; D: TRBD1; V: TRBV28; size: -; CDR3: CASTRTGEKETQYF; DNA: TGTGCCAGCACCCGGACAGGAGAAAAAGAGACCCAGTACTTC
J: TRBJ1-1; D: -; V: TRBV3-1/TRBV3-2; size: once; CDR3: CASSPQVRITEAFF; DNA: TGTGCCAGCAGCCCACAGGTTAGAATCACTGAAGCTTTCTTT
J: TRBJ1-1; D: -; V: TRBV10-2; size: -; CDR3: CASRPDSSRGEAFF; DNA: TGCGCCAGCAGACCCGACAGCTCTAGGGGGGAAGCTTTCTTT